The clone carrying this TCR beta chain was recorded a few times. Its antigen is unidentified. This sample was included in a study of OX40 agonist ivuxolimab in advanced cancers. Study summary: Of the participants, over 30% had some prior anti-PD-1, anti-PD-L1 or anti-CTLA-4 therapy, which was allowed. Study-wide results and limits: Among the lowest peripheral clonal expansion occurred in 0.1-3.0 mg/kg partial responders.

Sequencing used immunoSEQ multiplex PCR; TCRdb keeps in-frame clones, though not all of them. The table lists just under 95,000 clones, 87% of them singletons. The length of the CDR3 is 15 residues. Per the germline V gene, CDR1 is SGHTS and CDR2 is YDEGEE. J gave up 1 base and V 4 bases, and 4 bases lay outside the gene matches. The specimen comprised CD4+ or CD8+ T cells sorted from blood, sampled in a trial of the OX40 agonist ivuxolimab. The chain links TRBV5-8 to TRBJ1-1, with 10 bases fitting TRBD1. This clonotype was sampled from an adult with an advanced solid tumor such as melanoma, head and neck, liver or kidney cancer. The CDR3 reads CASSRQGAWNTEAFF. In nucleotides, the CDR3 is TGTGCCAGCAGCCGACAGGGGGCGTGGAACACTGAAGCTTTCTTT.